This T cell receptor (beta chain) was obtained from a study of cytomegalovirus exposure and HLA in healthy donors. Primers: 60 Vbeta forward and 13 Jbeta reverse. Sequenced by immunoSEQ multiplex PCR; TCRdb stores in-frame clones only, minus some. Of fewer than 150,000 clones in the sample, roughly 14% are singletons; the top ten hold 1.9%. Sequenced: PBMCs. This clonotype was obtained from a woman aged 18 to 35 in good health and CMV-seronegative.

CDR3: CAWSVPGTETYEQYF. The CDR3 coding sequence is TGTGCCTGGAGTGTACCTGGGACAGAGACCTACGAGCAGTACTTC. The chain joins TRBV30 to TRBJ2-5, with 7 positions matching TRBD1. The closer fit of TRBJ2-7 to the DNA end suggests the J call may be wrong. This CDR3 region has 15 residues. Germline V gives CDR1 GTSNPN, CDR2 SVGIG (reference sequence).